This is a list of T cell receptor beta chains from one sample in a study of cytomegalovirus exposure and HLA in healthy donors. Clones were sequenced by immunoSEQ multiplex PCR, and TCRdb holds only the in-frame ones, with some missing. There are roughly 240,000 clones in the sample; approximately 78% occur only once, and less than 0.6% lies in the top ten. Sequences were obtained from PBMCs. The source is a boy aged 5-17 years in good health and CMV-seronegative. Both conserved end residues are part of each CDR3. D genes are given only for firm matches. A row's size may be missing; if present it is once, few, many or a size class.

- | TRBJ2-1 | TRBV5-1 | TRBD1 | TGCGCCAGCAGCCCGTACCAGGGGGATGAGCAGTTCTTC | CASSPYQGDEQFF
- | TRBJ1-2 | TRBV5-4 | TRBD1 | TGTGCCAGCAGCAAGACAGGGGCGAGGTATGGCTACACCTTC | CASSKTGARYGYTF
- | TRBJ2-5 | TRBV5-1 | TRBD2 | TGCGCCAGCAGCTTGGCTAGCGGGGGGGAGACCCAGTACTTC | CASSLASGGETQYF
- | TRBJ1-6 | TRBV7-5 | - | TGTGTCAGAACAGGGTGCCTCCACTTT | CVRTGCLHF
- | TRBJ1-2 | TRBV9 | - | TGTGCCAGCGCGAAGACAGGAATTCTCCCCCCGTGGGGCTACACCTTC | CASAKTGILPPWGYTF
- | TRBJ1-2 | TRBV5-1 | - | TGCGCCAGCAGCTTTGAGGCGGGGCATGGCTATGGCTACACCTTC | CASSFEAGHGYGYTF
few | TRBJ1-1 | TRBV7-9 | TRBD1 | TGTGCCAGCAGCTTAGAGATGGGACAGGGGGGCACTGAAGCTTTCTTT | CASSLEMGQGGTEAFF
- | TRBJ2-5 | TRBV7-9 | - | TGTGCCAGCAGCTTACCTCAGGGGCCCCAAGAGACCCAGTACTTC | CASSLPQGPQETQYF
- | TRBJ1-1 | TRBV29-1 | - | TGCAGCGCCTGGGCGGGAGGGAACACTGAAGCTTTCTTT | CSAWAGGNTEAFF
- | TRBJ1-2 | TRBV6-5 | - | TGTGCGGGGCCAGGAAACTATGGCTACACCTTC | CAGPGNYGYTF
- | TRBJ2-3 | TRBV5-4 | - | TGTGCCAGCAGCTTGGTAGGGGCGCAGGCAGATACGCAGTATTTT | CASSLVGAQADTQYF
- | TRBJ2-2 | TRBV7-9 | - | TGTGCCAGCAGCTTAGGCGGGCAGGCCGCGAACACCGGGGAGCTGTTTTTT | CASSLGGQAANTGELFF
- | TRBJ2-2 | TRBV11-3 | - | TGTGCCAGCAGCTCCGTATCGGGGAACACCGGGGAGCTGTTTTTT | CASSSVSGNTGELFF
- | TRBJ2-1 | TRBV27 | TRBD1 | TGTGCCAGCAGTCCAACCCCGACAGGGGCTGTGAACAATGAGCAGTTCTTC | CASSPTPTGAVNNEQFF
- | TRBJ1-2 | TRBV6-5 | TRBD1 | TGTGCCAGCACCCCGGGACAGATAAGATATGGCTACACCTTC | CASTPGQIRYGYTF
- | TRBJ1-2 | TRBV15 | - | TGTGCCACCAGCAGAGTCCCGCCCTTCGGGGAGCACCCTAACTATGGCTACACCTTC | CATSRVPPFGEHPNYGYTF
few | TRBJ1-1 | TRBV30 | - | TGTTTTTTCAAGCAGAAGGCGGCATACGATCCTTTCTTT | CFFKQKAAYDPFF
- | TRBJ2-3 | TRBV27 | - | TGTGCCAGCCTCCCGGCGGGACTTACCACAGATACGCAGTATTTT | CASLPAGLTTDTQYF
- | TRBJ1-5 | TRBV2 | TRBD1 | TGTGCCAGCAGTGGGGGGACAGGGGGTTCTCAGCCCCAGCATTTT | CASSGGTGGSQPQHF
once | TRBJ1-1 | TRBV16 | - | TGTGCCAGCAGCCGAGGGGGGAACACTGAAGCTTTCTTT | CASSRGGNTEAFF